This TCR beta chain was profiled in a study of blood T cell repertoires in COVID-19 (dated by TCRdb to the early 2020s). About the study as a whole: Samples from collaborators originated in the United States, Italy and Spain and spanned both the acute and convalescent phases of COVID-19. Where HLA class I and class II types were available, the types were taken from metadata supplied by the sample provider, not from assay-based typing. Samples came from the ongoing ImmuneRACE study (first 160 participants) plus 1,254 subjects from 6 global collaborators. The repertoires were released in a freely available public database intended as a resource for research on the immune response to SARS-CoV-2. The sample metadata nearly always contained a de-identified subject ID, COVID-19 status, age in years and sex. The material from the prospective study consisted of cDNA or gDNA derived from T cells, B-cell-depleted T cells, or PBMCs. The dataset comprised deeply sampled blood TCRbeta repertoires from subjects exposed to, actively infected with, or recovered from COVID-19.

Beyond this particular receptor, the publication reports: Clinical and demographic metadata were provided uncurated, with the amount varying by source and participant.

As to this clone: Its antigen is not yet known. No clone much larger than this one lies a single base away; base qualities are absent.

Collaborating institutions collected whole blood in K2EDTA tubes following their own protocols. For TCRbeta analysis, collaborator samples were shipped as frozen whole blood, as isolated PBMCs, or as DNA extracted from either sample type. Trimming at the junction amounts to 2 bases on V and 3 bases on J, and the germline ends lie 12 bases apart. The CDR3 holds 14 amino acids from the cysteine to the phenylalanine. Only the CDR3 DNA is retained, 42 bases long and in frame from the first base. Reading the germline V gene (reference sequence) gives CDR1 SGHKS and CDR2 YYEKEE. The immunoSEQ Assay, a bias-controlled multiplex PCR, was used to amplify TCRbeta CDR3 regions from genomic DNA. The authors' analysis ran thus. Nucleated cell counts per sample were estimated from amplification of reference gene primers within the assay. To quantify the absolute abundance of each unique TCRbeta CDR3 rearrangement, sequence reads were collapsed and filtered. For each sample, productive Simpson clonality was calculated as the square root of Simpson's diversity index across productive rearrangements. TCRdb holds this immuneACCESS table with in-frame rearrangements only. Some clones are missing; in checked studies, unresolved V genes explain under half, and the rest has no known cause. V and J calls and clone size are given by that table; D and trimming were obtained from the DNA. The sample table records roughly 73,000 clones; around nine tenths of these occur just once. About 2.9% of the sample comes from the top ten.

The sequence was obtained from a man in his sixties or seventies with active or convalescent COVID-19. The rearrangement combines TRBV5-5 with TRBJ2-7, with a weak D call of TRBD1 (6 bases match). The sequencing sample was made of peripheral blood. This receptor has the CDR3 CASSFPDRNYEQYF. The DNA reads TGTGCCAGCAGCTTCCCGGACAGAAACTACGAGCAGTACTTC.